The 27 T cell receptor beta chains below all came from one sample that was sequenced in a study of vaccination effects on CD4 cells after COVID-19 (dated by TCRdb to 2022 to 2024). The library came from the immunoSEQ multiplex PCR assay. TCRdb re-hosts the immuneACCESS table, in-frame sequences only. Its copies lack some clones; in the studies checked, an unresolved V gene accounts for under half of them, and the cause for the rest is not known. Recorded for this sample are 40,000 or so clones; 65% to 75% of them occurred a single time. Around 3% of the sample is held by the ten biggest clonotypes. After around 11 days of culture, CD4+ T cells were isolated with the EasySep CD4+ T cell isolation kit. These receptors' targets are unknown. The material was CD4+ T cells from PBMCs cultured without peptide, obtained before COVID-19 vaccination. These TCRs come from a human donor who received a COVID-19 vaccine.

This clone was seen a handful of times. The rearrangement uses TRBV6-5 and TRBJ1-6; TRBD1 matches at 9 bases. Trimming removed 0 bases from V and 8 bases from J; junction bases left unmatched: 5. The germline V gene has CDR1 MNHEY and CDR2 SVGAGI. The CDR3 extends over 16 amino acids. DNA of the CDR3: TGTGCCAGCAGTTACTCTCCGGGACAGGGTTATTCACCCCTCCACTTT. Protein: CASSYSPGQGYSPLHF.

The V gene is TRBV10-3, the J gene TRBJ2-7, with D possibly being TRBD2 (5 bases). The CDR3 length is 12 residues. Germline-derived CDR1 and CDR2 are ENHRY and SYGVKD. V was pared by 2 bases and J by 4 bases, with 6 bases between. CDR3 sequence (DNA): TGTGCCATCAGTGAGGCGGGTTACGAGCAGTACTTC. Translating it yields CAISEAGYEQYF.

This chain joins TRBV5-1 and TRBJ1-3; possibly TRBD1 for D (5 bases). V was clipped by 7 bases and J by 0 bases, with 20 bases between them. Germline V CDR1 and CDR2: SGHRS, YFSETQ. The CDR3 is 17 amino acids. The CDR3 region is CASRSVPGLDSGNTIYF. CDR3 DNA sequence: TGCGCCAGCCGTTCTGTTCCGGGACTAGACTCTGGAAACACCATATATTTT.

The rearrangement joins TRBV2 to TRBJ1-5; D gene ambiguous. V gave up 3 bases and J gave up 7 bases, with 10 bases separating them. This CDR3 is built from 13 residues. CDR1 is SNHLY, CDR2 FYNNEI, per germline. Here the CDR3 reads CASSDLPGQPQHF. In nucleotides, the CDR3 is TGTGCCAGCAGTGACCTTCCAGGCCAGCCCCAGCATTTT.

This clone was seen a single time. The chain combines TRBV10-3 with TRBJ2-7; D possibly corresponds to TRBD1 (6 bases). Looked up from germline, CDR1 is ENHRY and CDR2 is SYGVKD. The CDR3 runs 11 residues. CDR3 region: CACGTFQEQYF. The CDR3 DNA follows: TGTGCTTGTGGGACATTTCAAGAGCAGTACTTC.

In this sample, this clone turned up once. CDR3 sequence: CASTSPGRVLSGELFF. The CDR3 DNA follows: TGTGCCAGTACCTCCCCGGGAAGGGTGTTATCCGGGGAGCTGTTTTTT. J is TRBJ2-2 and V is TRBV19; the D gene is possibly TRBD2 (5 bases). Trimming took off 7 bases at V and 6 bases at J, with 21 bases between the two ends. Germline V gives CDR1 LNHDA, CDR2 SQIVND (reference sequence). This CDR3 is built from 16 residues. Filled out from reference TRBV19 and TRBJ2-2, the complete variable domain reads DGGITQSPKYLFRKEGQNVTLSCEQNLNHDAMYWYRQDPGQGLRLIYYSQIVNDFQKGDIAEGYSVSREKKESFPLTVTSAQKNPTAFYLCASTSPGRVLSGELFFGEGSRLTVL.

The CDR3 region has the DNA TGTGCCAGCAGCACCGGGACAGGGGGGTCCTACGAGCAGTACTTC. Its protein product is CASSTGTGGSYEQYF. The genes are TRBV7-9 and TRBJ2-7; 11 nucleotides agree with TRBD1. The V and J ends lost 5 bases and 1 base, in that order; junction bases with no gene match: 4. The CDR3 loop spans 15 amino acids. Germline CDR1 reads SEHNR; CDR2 reads FQNEAQ (reference sequence).

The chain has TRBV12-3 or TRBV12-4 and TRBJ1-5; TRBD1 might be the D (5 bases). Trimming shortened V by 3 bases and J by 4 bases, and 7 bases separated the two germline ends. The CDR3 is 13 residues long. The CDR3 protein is CASSLTDNQPQHF. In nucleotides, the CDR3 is TGTGCCAGCAGTTTGACAGATAATCAGCCCCAGCATTTT.

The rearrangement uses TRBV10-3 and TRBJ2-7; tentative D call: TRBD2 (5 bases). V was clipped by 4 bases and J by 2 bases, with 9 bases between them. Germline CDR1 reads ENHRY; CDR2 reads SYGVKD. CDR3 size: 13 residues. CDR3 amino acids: CAISAGIAYEQYF. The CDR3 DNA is TGTGCCATCAGTGCCGGGATCGCCTACGAGCAGTACTTC.

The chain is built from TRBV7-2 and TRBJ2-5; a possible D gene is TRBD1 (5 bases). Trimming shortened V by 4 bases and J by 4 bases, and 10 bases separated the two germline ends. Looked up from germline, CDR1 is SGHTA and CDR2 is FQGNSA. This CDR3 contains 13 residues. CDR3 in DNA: TGTGCCAGCAGCTCAGGGCGGCGAGAGACCCAGTACTTC. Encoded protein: CASSSGRRETQYF.

CDR3: CASSPMWGDPGGRDTEAFF. In DNA, the CDR3 is TGTGCCAGCAGCCCCATGTGGGGTGACCCAGGGGGTAGGGACACTGAAGCTTTCTTT. The chain recombines TRBV11-2 with TRBJ1-1, with 7 bases matching TRBD1. This CDR3 is built from 19 residues. V dropped 5 bases and J dropped 3; count of bases not matched to a gene: 21. The germline CDR1 and CDR2 sequences are SGHAT and FQNNGV.

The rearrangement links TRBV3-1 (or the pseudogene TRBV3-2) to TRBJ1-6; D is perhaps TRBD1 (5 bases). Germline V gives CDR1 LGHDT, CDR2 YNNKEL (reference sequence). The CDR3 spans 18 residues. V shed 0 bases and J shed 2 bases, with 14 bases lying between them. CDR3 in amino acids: CASSQDGGNAAYNSPLHF. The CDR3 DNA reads TGTGCCAGCAGCCAAGATGGGGGGAATGCCGCCTATAATTCACCCCTCCACTTT.

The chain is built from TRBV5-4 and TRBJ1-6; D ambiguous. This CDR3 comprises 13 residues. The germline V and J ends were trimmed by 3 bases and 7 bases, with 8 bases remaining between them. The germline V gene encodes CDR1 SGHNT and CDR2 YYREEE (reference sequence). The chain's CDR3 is CASSWKENSPLHF. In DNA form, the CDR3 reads TGTGCCAGCAGCTGGAAAGAAAATTCACCCCTCCACTTT.

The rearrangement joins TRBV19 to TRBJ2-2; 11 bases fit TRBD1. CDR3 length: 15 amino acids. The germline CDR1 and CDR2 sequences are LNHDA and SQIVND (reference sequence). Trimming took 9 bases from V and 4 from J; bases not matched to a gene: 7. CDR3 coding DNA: TGTGCCAGCAGCTCGGGGACAGGGGGCACCGGGGAGCTGTTTTTT. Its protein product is CASSSGTGGTGELFF.

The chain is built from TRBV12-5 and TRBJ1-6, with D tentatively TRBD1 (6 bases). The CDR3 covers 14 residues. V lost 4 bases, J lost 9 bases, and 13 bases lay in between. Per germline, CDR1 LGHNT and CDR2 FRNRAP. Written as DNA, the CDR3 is TGTGCTAGTGGTTCCTTGGGACACTTTTCACCCCTCCACTTT. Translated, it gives CASGSLGHFSPLHF.

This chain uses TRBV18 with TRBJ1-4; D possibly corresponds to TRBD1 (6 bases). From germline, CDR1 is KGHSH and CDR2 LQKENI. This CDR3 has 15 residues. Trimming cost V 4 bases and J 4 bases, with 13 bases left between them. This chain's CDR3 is CASSLQGPGNEKLFF. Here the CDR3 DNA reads TGTGCCAGCTCACTGCAGGGGCCTGGTAATGAAAAACTGTTTTTT.

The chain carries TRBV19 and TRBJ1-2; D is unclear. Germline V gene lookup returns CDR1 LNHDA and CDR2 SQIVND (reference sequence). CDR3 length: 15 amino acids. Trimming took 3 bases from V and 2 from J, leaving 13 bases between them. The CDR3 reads CASSIRGIGNYGYTF. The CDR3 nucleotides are TGTGCCAGTAGTATTCGGGGTATCGGAAACTATGGCTACACCTTC.

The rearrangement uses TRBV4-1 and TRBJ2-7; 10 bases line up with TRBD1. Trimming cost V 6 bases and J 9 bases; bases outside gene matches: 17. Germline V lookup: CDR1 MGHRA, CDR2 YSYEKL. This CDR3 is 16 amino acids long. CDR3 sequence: CASSRMDRDRGRVQYF. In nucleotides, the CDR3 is TGCGCCAGCAGTCGTATGGACCGGGACAGGGGAAGGGTGCAGTACTTC.

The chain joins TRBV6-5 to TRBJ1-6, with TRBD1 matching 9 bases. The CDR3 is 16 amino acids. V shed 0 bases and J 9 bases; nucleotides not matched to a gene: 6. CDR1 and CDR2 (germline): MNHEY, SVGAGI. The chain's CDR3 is CASSYSRTGVGSPLHF. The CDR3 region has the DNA TGTGCCAGCAGTTACTCACGGACAGGGGTGGGTTCACCCCTCCACTTT.

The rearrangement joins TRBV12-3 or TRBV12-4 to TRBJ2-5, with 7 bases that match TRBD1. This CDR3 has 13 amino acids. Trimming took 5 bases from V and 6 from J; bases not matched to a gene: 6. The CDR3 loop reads CASSRDREQTQYF. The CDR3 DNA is TGTGCCAGCAGTCGTGACAGGGAGCAGACCCAGTACTTC.

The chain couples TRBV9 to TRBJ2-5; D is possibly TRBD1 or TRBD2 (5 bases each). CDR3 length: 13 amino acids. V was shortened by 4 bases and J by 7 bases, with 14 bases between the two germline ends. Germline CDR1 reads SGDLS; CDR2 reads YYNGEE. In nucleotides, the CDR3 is TGTGCCAGCAGCTCGGGCTCTGGGGGGACCCAGTACTTC. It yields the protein CASSSGSGGTQYF.

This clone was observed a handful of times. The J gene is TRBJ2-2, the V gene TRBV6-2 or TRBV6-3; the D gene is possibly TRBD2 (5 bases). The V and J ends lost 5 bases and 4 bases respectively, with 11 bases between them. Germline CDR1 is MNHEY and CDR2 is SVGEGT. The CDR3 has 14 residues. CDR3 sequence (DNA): TGTGCCAGCAGTACTGGCGGGTTCACCGGGGAGCTGTTTTTT. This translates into CASSTGGFTGELFF.

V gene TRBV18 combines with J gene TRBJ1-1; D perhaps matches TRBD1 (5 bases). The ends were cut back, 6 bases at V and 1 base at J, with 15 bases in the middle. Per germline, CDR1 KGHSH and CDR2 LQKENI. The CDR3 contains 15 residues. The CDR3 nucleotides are TGTGCCAGCTCCCGGGACGGTGCGTCGAACACTGAAGCTTTCTTT. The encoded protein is CASSRDGASNTEAFF. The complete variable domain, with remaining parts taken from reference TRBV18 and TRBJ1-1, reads NAGVMQNPRHLVRRRGQEARLRCSPMKGHSHVYWYRQLPEEGLKFMVYLQKENIIDESGMPKERFSAEFPKEGPSILRIQQVVRGDSAAYFCASSRDGASNTEAFFGQGTRLTVV.

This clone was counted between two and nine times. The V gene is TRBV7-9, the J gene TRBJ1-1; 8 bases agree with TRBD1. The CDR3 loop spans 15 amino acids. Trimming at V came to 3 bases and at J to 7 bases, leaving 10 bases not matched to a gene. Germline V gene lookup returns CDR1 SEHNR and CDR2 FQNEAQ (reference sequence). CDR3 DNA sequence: TGTGCCAGCAGCTTGAAAAGAACAGGGGGATTTGAAGCTTTCTTT. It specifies CASSLKRTGGFEAFF.

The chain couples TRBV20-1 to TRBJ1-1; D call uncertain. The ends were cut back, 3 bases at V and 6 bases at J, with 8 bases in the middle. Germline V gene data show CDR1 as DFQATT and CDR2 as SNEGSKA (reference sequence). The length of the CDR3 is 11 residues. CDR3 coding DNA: TGCAGTGCTAGCGAAGGCCCTGAAGCTTTCTTT. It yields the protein CSASEGPEAFF.

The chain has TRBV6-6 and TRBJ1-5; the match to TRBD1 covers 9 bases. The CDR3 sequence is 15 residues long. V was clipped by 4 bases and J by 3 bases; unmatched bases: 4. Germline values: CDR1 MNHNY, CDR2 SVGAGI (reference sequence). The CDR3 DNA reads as TGTGCCAGCAGTTCGGGACAGGGAGACAATCAGCCCCAGCATTTT. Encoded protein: CASSSGQGDNQPQHF.

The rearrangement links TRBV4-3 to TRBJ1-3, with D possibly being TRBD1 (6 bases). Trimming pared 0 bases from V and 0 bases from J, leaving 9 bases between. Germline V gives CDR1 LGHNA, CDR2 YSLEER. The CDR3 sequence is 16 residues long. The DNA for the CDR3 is TGCGCCAGCAGCCAAGATGTCAGGGGCTCTGGAAACACCATATATTTT. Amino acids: CASSQDVRGSGNTIYF.